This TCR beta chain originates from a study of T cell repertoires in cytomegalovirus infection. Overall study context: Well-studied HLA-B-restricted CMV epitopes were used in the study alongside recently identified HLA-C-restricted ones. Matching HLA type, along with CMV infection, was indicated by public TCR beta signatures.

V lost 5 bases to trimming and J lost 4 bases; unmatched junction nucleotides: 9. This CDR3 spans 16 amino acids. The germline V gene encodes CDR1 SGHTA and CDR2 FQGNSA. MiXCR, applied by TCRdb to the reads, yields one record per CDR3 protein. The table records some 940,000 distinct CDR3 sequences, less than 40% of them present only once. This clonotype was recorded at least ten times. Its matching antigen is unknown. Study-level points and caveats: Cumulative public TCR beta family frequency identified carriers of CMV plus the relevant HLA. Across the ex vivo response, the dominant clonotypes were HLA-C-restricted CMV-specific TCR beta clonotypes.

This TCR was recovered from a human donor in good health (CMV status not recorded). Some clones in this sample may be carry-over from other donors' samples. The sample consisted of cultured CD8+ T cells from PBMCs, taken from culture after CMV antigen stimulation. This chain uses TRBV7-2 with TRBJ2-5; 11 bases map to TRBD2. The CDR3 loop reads CASSKPLAGVAETQYF. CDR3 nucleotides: TGTGCCAGCAGCAAGCCACTAGCGGGGGTGGCAGAGACCCAGTACTTC.